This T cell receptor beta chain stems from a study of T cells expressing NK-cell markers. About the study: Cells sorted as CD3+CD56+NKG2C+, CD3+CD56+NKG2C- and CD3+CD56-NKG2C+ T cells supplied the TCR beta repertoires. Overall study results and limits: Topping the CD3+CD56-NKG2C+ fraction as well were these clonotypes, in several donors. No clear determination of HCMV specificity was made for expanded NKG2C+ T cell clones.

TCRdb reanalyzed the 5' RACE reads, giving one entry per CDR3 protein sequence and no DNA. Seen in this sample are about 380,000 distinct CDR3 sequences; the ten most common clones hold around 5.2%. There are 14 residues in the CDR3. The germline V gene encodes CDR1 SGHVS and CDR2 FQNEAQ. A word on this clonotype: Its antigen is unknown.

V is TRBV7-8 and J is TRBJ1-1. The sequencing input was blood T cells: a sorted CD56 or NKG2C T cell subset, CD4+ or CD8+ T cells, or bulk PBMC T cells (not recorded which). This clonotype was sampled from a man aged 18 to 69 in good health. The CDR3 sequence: CASSLGGTAAEAFF. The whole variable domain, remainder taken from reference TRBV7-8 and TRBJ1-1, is GAGVSQSPRYKVAKRGQDVALRCDPISGHVSLFWYQQALGQGPEFLTYFQNEAQLDKSGLPSDRFFAERPEGSVSTLKIQRTQQEDSAVYLCASSLGGTAAEAFFGQGTRLTVV.